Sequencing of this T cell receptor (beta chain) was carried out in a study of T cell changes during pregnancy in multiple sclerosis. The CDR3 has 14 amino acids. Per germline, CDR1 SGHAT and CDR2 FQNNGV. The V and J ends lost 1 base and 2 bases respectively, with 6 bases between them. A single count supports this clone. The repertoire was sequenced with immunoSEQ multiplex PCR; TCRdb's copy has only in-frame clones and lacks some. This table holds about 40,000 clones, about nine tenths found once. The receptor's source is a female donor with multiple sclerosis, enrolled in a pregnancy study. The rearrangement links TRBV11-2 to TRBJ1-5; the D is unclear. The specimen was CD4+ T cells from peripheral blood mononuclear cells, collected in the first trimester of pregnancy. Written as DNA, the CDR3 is TGTGCCAGCAGCTTAGGCATAGGCAATCAGCCCCAGCATTTT. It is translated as CASSLGIGNQPQHF.